Presented here are 12 T cell receptor beta chains from one specimen sequenced in a study of CD8+ T cells in alopecia areata. RNA, once extracted, was reverse transcribed into cDNA for use as the sequencing template. The protocol was immunoSEQ multiplex PCR, while the TCRdb copy is restricted to in-frame clones and leaves out a portion. This sample carries more than 90,000 clones, less than 45% of them seen once, and the ten largest clones take 2.5% to 3.5%. Sequenced input: CD4+ T cells sorted from blood. The receptors were gathered from a human donor with alopecia areata.

This clone was seen only once. CDR3 DNA sequence: TGCAGCGGCTCGACAGAGAACACTGAAGCTTTCTTT. Translation gives CSGSTENTEAFF. This sequence joins TRBV29-1 and TRBJ1-1; the D gene is possibly TRBD1 (5 bases). This CDR3 contains 12 residues. Per germline, CDR1 SQVTM and CDR2 ANQGSEA. The V gene lost 7 bases and the J gene lost 1 base, with 10 bases spanning the gap.

A word on this clone: This sample also contains other DNA sequences that code for the same CDR3. V is TRBV29-1 and J is TRBJ2-7; 7 nucleotides match TRBD1. This CDR3 contains 12 residues. The V and J ends lost 1 base and 3 bases, in that order; junction bases with no gene match: 0. Germline CDR1 reads SQVTM; CDR2 reads ANQGSEA. CDR3 DNA sequence: TGCAGCGTTGAAGGACAGGGCTACGAGCAGTACTTC. Amino acids: CSVEGQGYEQYF.

This rearrangement joins TRBV11-2 to TRBJ2-7; TRBD2 might be the D (5 bases). CDR3 length: 15 residues. CDR1 is SGHAT and CDR2 is FQNNGV in the germline V gene. Trimming shortened V by 0 bases and J by 6 bases, and 15 bases separated the two germline ends. The CDR3 coding sequence is TGTGCCAGCAGCTTAGAAGGGTCGGGGTTCGCCGAGCAGTACTTC. This gives the protein CASSLEGSGFAEQYF.

The rearrangement joins TRBV4-2 to TRBJ1-6, with a possible D match to TRBD1 (6 bases). The V gene lost 0 bases and the J gene lost 11 bases, with 8 bases spanning the gap. Germline V CDR1 and CDR2: LGHNA, YNFKEQ. The CDR3 contains 13 residues. CDR3 region: CASSQDGGPPLHF. CDR3 in DNA: TGTGCCAGCAGCCAAGATGGGGGCCCACCCCTCCACTTT.

The sample holds a few counts of this clone. V usage is TRBV28 and J usage is TRBJ2-7; 10 nucleotides line up with TRBD1. V trimming: 2 bases; J trimming: 6 bases; junction bases outside the gene matches: 4. The CDR3 is made up of 14 amino acids. The germline gives CDR1 MDHEN, CDR2 SYDVKM. In DNA form, the CDR3 reads TGTGCCAGCAGTTTAGGGGACAGGGGATCCGAGCAGTACTTC. This gives the protein CASSLGDRGSEQYF.

The chain couples TRBV2 to TRBJ2-5; TRBD1 matches at 7 bases. Germline trimming cut 0 bases from V and 5 bases from J; bases unmatched to any gene: 9. CDR3 length: 16 residues. Germline values: CDR1 SNHLY, CDR2 FYNNEI. The CDR3 region is CASSEAGLDRSETQYF. The CDR3 DNA is TGTGCCAGCAGTGAAGCCGGTTTGGACAGGTCGGAGACCCAGTACTTC.

This clone was recorded a few times. The V and J genes are TRBV25-1 and TRBJ2-7; TRBD1 might be the D (5 bases). The CDR3 runs 12 residues. Germline values: CDR1 MGHDK, CDR2 SYGVNS. V dropped 3 bases and J dropped 5 bases, with 8 bases sitting between them. This CDR3 reads CASSDRVHEQYF. CDR3 bases: TGTGCCAGCAGTGACAGGGTTCACGAGCAGTACTTC.

The rearrangement uses TRBV7-9 and TRBJ2-7, with 9 bases that match TRBD2. V shed 4 bases and J 3 bases; nucleotides not matched to a gene: 7. Germline CDR1 is SEHNR and CDR2 is FQNEAQ (reference sequence). The CDR3 spans 15 residues. Here the CDR3 reads CASSSVASGNYEQYF. In DNA, the CDR3 is TGTGCCAGCAGCTCAGTGGCTAGCGGGAACTACGAGCAGTACTTC.

The gene calls are TRBV29-1 and TRBJ1-3; TRBD1 agrees at 7 bases. The CDR3 loop spans 12 amino acids. The germline V gene has CDR1 SQVTM and CDR2 ANQGSEA. The ends lost 7 bases at V and 5 bases at J; junction bases unmatched: 5. CDR3 DNA: TGCAGCGCCGGGACAGTCCGAAACACCATATATTTT. The encoded protein is CSAGTVRNTIYF.

The chain is built from TRBV25-1 and TRBJ2-5; possibly TRBD1 for D (6 bases). Germline loops: CDR1 MGHDK, CDR2 SYGVNS. The CDR3 contains 14 residues. Trimming took off 3 bases at V and 7 bases at J, with 15 bases between the two ends. The CDR3, as DNA: TGTGCCAGCAGTGAGACAGGCCGGCGTGGGACCCAGTACTTC. It is translated as CASSETGRRGTQYF.

The chain uses TRBV27 and TRBJ2-3, with D perhaps matching TRBD2 (6 bases). CDR1 and CDR2 from the germline V gene are MNHEY and SMNVEV (reference sequence). V dropped 3 bases and J dropped 6 bases, with 13 bases sitting between them. The CDR3 consists of 14 residues. Written as DNA, the CDR3 is TGTGCCAGCAGTTTGCGGGACCACGGGGATACGCAGTATTTT. Its translation is CASSLRDHGDTQYF.

The chain couples TRBV7-2 to TRBJ2-7, with TRBD2 matching over 8 bases. The germline V gene has CDR1 SGHTA and CDR2 FQGNSA. V gave up 1 base and J gave up 9 bases; unmatched junction bases: 2. This CDR3 has 12 residues. CDR3: CASSLVAGMQYF. The CDR3 DNA is TGTGCCAGCAGCTTAGTAGCGGGGATGCAGTACTTC.